Here is one TCR beta chain with its context. The data stem from a study of blood T cell repertoires in COVID-19. Study in general: Samples came from the United States, Italy and Spain, spanning acute and convalescent COVID-19. PBMCs, B-cell-depleted T cells, or T cells provided the cDNA or gDNA that made up the material.

How the authors handled the data: Amplification of reference gene primers was used by the study to estimate nucleated cell counts. Some clones are missing from TCRdb's copy, which holds only in-frame ones; the method was immunoSEQ multiplex PCR. The V and J calls and the clone size are those of that table, but D and trimming were determined from the DNA. The data contain approximately 160,000 clones, 84% of them singletons. From germline, CDR1 is SGHTA and CDR2 FQGNSA. Trimming shortened V by 3 bases and J by 3 bases, and 6 bases separated the two germline ends. There are 12 residues in the CDR3. This TCR derives from a man in his forties or fifties who had recovered from COVID-19. The sequenced material came from peripheral blood. The genes are TRBV7-2 and TRBJ2-7; no reliable D call. The CDR3: CASSLADYEQYF. As DNA, the CDR3 is TGTGCCAGCAGCTTGGCGGACTACGAGCAGTACTTC.